These T cell receptor beta chains were read from a single sample in a study of blood T cell repertoires in COVID-19. The method was immunoSEQ multiplex PCR; TCRdb's version includes in-frame clones alone and lacks a portion of them. The profile shows around 70,000 clones, 75% to 85% of them singletons. Sequencing input: peripheral blood. These receptors were taken from a man aged 70 or older who had recovered from COVID-19. The CDR3 runs from the conserved cysteine through the conserved F or W. Fields, in order: clone size, J gene, D gene, V gene, CDR3 DNA, CDR3 protein. The D gene is left open where the match is weak. Size values are once, few and many counts, or a class for expanded clones, and some rows have none.

- | TRBJ2-1 | TRBD2 | TRBV4-3 | TGCGCCAGCAGCCTTGGACTAGCTAATGAGCAGTTCTTC | CASSLGLANEQFF
- | TRBJ2-7 | - | TRBV7-2 | TGTGCCAGCAGCTTAGCGCTGAGCTACGAGCAGTACTTC | CASSLALSYEQYF
- | TRBJ2-5 | TRBD1 | TRBV19 | TGTGCCAGTAGTTTTAGGACAGGGGTGGAGACCCAGTACTTC | CASSFRTGVETQYF
- | TRBJ2-1 | TRBD2 | TRBV6-9 | TGTGCCAGCACCTTGCTAGCGGGAGGCTCCCTATTACACAATGAGCAGTTCTTC | CASTLLAGGSLLHNEQFF
- | TRBJ2-1 | TRBD2 | TRBV9 | TGTGCCAGCAGCGTAGGGACTAGCGGGAGTAGCTACAATGAGCAGTTCTTC | CASSVGTSGSSYNEQFF
once | TRBJ2-1 | - | TRBV15 | TGTGCCACCAGCAGGGCCTTGGGCCCTGACAATGAGCAGTTCTTC | CATSRALGPDNEQFF
- | TRBJ1-2 | - | TRBV28 | TGTGCCAGCAGTAGTGGACAGTCGTCCTATGGCTACACCTTC | CASSSGQSSYGYTF
- | TRBJ2-2 | TRBD1 | TRBV5-6 | TGTGCCAGCAGTCGGGACAGGGTCTTTACCGGGGAGCTGTTTTTT | CASSRDRVFTGELFF
- | TRBJ1-4 | - | TRBV18 | TGTGCCAGCTCACCTCCCCCAGGACAGAATGAAAAACTGTTTTTT | CASSPPPGQNEKLFF
few | TRBJ1-6 | - | TRBV14 | TGTGCCAGCAGCCAAGAGTCGGCCAGGCTACTCCACTTT | CASSQESARLLHF
once | TRBJ2-2 | - | TRBV6-2/TRBV6-3 | TGTGCCAGCAGTTATCTCGGCGGGGAGCTGTTTTTT | CASSYLGGELFF
- | TRBJ2-5 | - | TRBV10-1 | TGCGCCAGCAGTGAGTCGAGCCAGGATGGCTCCCAAGAGACCCAGTACTTC | CASSESSQDGSQETQYF
- | TRBJ2-1 | - | TRBV7-3 | TGTGCCAGCAGCTTATCCGGGAACAATGAGCAGTTCTTC | CASSLSGNNEQFF
- | TRBJ2-7 | - | TRBV9 | TGTGCCAGCAGCGTAAAAGAGAGCTACGAGCAGTACTTC | CASSVKESYEQYF
- | TRBJ2-7 | TRBD2 | TRBV6-6 | TGTGCCAGCAGTACGGGGGGGCAGATCTACGAGCAGTACTTC | CASSTGGQIYEQYF
- | TRBJ2-7 | TRBD1 | TRBV25-1 | TGTGCCAGCAGTGCTCCCGGGACAGGTATCTACGAGCAGTACTTC | CASSAPGTGIYEQYF
- | TRBJ2-2 | - | TRBV4-3 | TGCGCCAGCAGCCCCCTGAGGAGGGGCGGGGAGCTGTTTTTT | CASSPLRRGGELFF
- | TRBJ1-2 | TRBD1 | TRBV5-1 | TGCGCCAGCAGCTACGACCCTGGGACAGCGAACTATGGCTACACCTTC | CASSYDPGTANYGYTF
- | TRBJ1-1 | TRBD1 | TRBV5-1 | TGCGCCAGCAGCGGGAGACAGGGAATGAACACTGAAGCTTTCTTT | CASSGRQGMNTEAFF
- | TRBJ2-5 | TRBD2 | TRBV28 | TGTGCCAGCAGTTCTTGGACTAGCGGGAGATCCGGGAGAGAGACCCAGTACTTC | CASSSWTSGRSGRETQYF
- | TRBJ1-1 | - | TRBV6-5 | TGTGCCAGTAGACGCGGGACTGAAGCTTTCTTT | CASRRGTEAFF
- | TRBJ2-5 | - | TRBV10-1 | TGCGCCAGCAGTGACTCACTCGCGGGGAAAGAGACCCAGTACTTC | CASSDSLAGKETQYF
- | TRBJ2-3 | - | TRBV6-1 | TGTGCCAGCAGTGAAGGGGCCAACACAGATACGCAGTATTTT | CASSEGANTDTQYF
once | TRBJ1-6 | TRBD1 | TRBV7-8 | TGTGCCAGCAGCTCGCGGGACAGCTATAATTCACCCCTCCACTTT | CASSSRDSYNSPLHF
- | TRBJ1-6 | - | TRBV9 | TGTGCCAGCAGCGTAGGGCCAACTTCACCCCTCCACTTT | CASSVGPTSPLHF
once | TRBJ2-3 | - | TRBV30 | TGTGCCTGGAGTGAAGGGGCGTACACAGATACGCAGTATTTT | CAWSEGAYTDTQYF
- | TRBJ2-2 | TRBD2 | TRBV18 | TGTGCCAGCTCACTGACTAGCGGGATAGGTGACACCGGGGAGCTGTTTTTT | CASSLTSGIGDTGELFF
- | TRBJ1-2 | - | TRBV7-2 | TGTGCCAGCAGCTTCGGACATGTCTATGGCTACACCTTC | CASSFGHVYGYTF
- | TRBJ1-2 | TRBD1 | TRBV6-5 | TGTGCCAGCACCCCAACGGACAGGGGAGCCTATGGCTACACCTTC | CASTPTDRGAYGYTF
- | TRBJ2-7 | TRBD1 | TRBV19 | TGTGCCAGTAGTAAGGGACAGGGCCTGGGGTACGAGCAGTACTTC | CASSKGQGLGYEQYF
- | TRBJ2-7 | TRBD1 | TRBV5-5 | TGTGCCAGCAGGACGGACAGGGGCGAGCAGTACTTC | CASRTDRGEQYF
- | TRBJ1-3 | TRBD1 | TRBV7-6 | TGTGCCAGCAGCCCGACGACAGGGGCGCAAGGTGGAAACACCATATATTTT | CASSPTTGAQGGNTIYF
- | TRBJ2-5 | TRBD1 | TRBV27 | TGTGCCAGCAGTCGACGACAGGGGGAGAACCGACAAGAGACCCAGTACTTC | CASSRRQGENRQETQYF
few | TRBJ2-7 | TRBD2 | TRBV27 | TGTGCCAGCTCGGGGGGTGGCTCCTACGAGCAGTACTTC | CASSGGGSYEQYF
- | TRBJ1-3 | - | TRBV7-9 | TGTGCCAGCAGCTTGACAGGTGATGCCTCTGGAAACACCATATATTTT | CASSLTGDASGNTIYF
- | TRBJ1-2 | - | TRBV5-1 | TGCGCCAGCAGCTTGGAGGTCGGGGATGGCTACACCTTC | CASSLEVGDGYTF
- | TRBJ2-7 | - | TRBV6-1 | TGTGCCAGCAGTGACCAGGGTCAGGCATCCTACGAGCAGTACTTC | CASSDQGQASYEQYF
- | TRBJ2-7 | TRBD1 | TRBV29-1 | TGCAGCGTTGAGTCGGGGGACAGGGGGAGTTACGAGCAGTACTTC | CSVESGDRGSYEQYF
- | TRBJ2-5 | TRBD1 | TRBV9 | TGTGCCAGCAGCGGCCACAGGGGGCGCAAAGAGACCCAGTACTTC | CASSGHRGRKETQYF
- | TRBJ2-1 | TRBD1 | TRBV12-5 | TGTGCTAGTGGTCCCCGTGGGACAGTTTACAATGAGCAGTTCTTC | CASGPRGTVYNEQFF
- | TRBJ1-1 | TRBD1 | TRBV7-2 | TGTGCCAGCAGCCGGGACAGGGGGAACACTGAAGCTTTCTTT | CASSRDRGNTEAFF
once | TRBJ2-3 | - | TRBV11-2 | TGTGCCAGCAGCTTAGGCGGGTTCGGCACAGATACGCAGTATTTT | CASSLGGFGTDTQYF
- | TRBJ2-1 | TRBD1 | TRBV5-1 | TGCGCCAGCAGCTTGGCCGGGACAGGGGTTGACAATGAGCAGTTCTTC | CASSLAGTGVDNEQFF
- | TRBJ2-2 | - | TRBV11-3 | TGTGCCAGCAGCCTATACAGGGACACCGGGGAGCTGTTTTTT | CASSLYRDTGELFF
- | TRBJ1-5 | - | TRBV11-2 | TGTGCCAGCAGCTCCGATCCGGGAGGCTATAGCAATCAGCCCCAGCATTTT | CASSSDPGGYSNQPQHF
- | TRBJ2-7 | - | TRBV2 | TGTGCCAGCAGACTAGCTTACGAGCAGTACTTC | CASRLAYEQYF
few | TRBJ1-5 | - | TRBV2 | TGTGCCAGCAGTGAAGTTAGCCAGCCCCAGCATTTT | CASSEVSQPQHF
- | TRBJ1-2 | - | TRBV24-1 | TGTGCCACCAGTGACAGTCAACAGGATGGCTACACCTTC | CATSDSQQDGYTF
- | TRBJ2-1 | - | TRBV7-9 | TGTGCCAGCAGCCAATTAGGGGACAATGAGCAGTTCTTC | CASSQLGDNEQFF
- | TRBJ2-3 | - | TRBV19 | TGTGCCAGTAGTATTAGGGGCGCAGATACGCAGTATTTT | CASSIRGADTQYF
- | TRBJ1-5 | - | TRBV7-2 | TGTGCCAGCAGCTTAACAGGGCGTCAGGGTCAGCCCCAGCATTTT | CASSLTGRQGQPQHF
- | TRBJ1-2 | - | TRBV19 | TGTGCCAGTAGTATCTCGAGGTCCGCGGACTATGGCTACACCTTC | CASSISRSADYGYTF
- | TRBJ2-3 | TRBD2 | TRBV7-2 | TGTGCCAGCCACCGAGGGGGGGGACTAGCGGGAGGCACAGATACGCAGTATTTT | CASHRGGGLAGGTDTQYF
- | TRBJ1-6 | - | TRBV27 | TGTGCCAGCAGTGCCTATACTCGTAATTCACCCCTCCACTTT | CASSAYTRNSPLHF
- | TRBJ2-7 | - | TRBV6-2/TRBV6-3 | TGTGCCAGCAGTTCTCGGGAGCCGGCGGCTGGCCCCTACGAGCAGTACTTC | CASSSREPAAGPYEQYF